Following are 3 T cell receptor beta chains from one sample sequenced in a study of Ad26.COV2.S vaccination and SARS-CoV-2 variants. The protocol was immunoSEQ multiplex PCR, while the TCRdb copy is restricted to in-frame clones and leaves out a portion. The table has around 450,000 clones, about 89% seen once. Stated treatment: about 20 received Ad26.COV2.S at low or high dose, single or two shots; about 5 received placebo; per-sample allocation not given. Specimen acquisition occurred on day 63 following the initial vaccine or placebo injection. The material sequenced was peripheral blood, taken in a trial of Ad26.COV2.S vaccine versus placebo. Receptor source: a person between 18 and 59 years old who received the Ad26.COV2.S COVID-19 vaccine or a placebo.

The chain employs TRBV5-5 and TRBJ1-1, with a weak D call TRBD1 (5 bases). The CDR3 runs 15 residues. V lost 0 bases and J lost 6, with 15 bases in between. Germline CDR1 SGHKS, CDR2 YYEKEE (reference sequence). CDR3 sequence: CASSLATVPTAEAFF. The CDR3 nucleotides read TGTGCCAGCAGCTTGGCGACAGTCCCGACGGCTGAAGCTTTCTTT.

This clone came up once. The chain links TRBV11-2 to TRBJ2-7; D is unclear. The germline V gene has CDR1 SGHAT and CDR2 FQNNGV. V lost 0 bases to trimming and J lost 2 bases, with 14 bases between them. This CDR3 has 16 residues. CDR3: CASSLDRPTGTYEQYF. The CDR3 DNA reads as TGTGCCAGCAGCTTAGATCGTCCGACGGGTACCTACGAGCAGTACTTC.

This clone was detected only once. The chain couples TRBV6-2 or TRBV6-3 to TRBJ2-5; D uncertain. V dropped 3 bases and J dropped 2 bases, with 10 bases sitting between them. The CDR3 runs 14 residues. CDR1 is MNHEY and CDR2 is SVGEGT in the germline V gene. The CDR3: CASSYPRRQETQYF. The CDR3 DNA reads TGTGCCAGCAGTTATCCCCGACGACAAGAGACCCAGTACTTC.